This TCR beta chain is drawn from a study of CD8 T cells in ankylosing spondylitis. Study conclusions and caveats: CD8+ disease-linked clones were present at relatively low frequencies in blood.

This clonotype has at least ten counts. What it recognizes is unknown. TCRdb re-called the 5' RACE reads with MiXCR, one entry per CDR3 protein. The sample yields roughly 130,000 distinct CDR3 sequences, around 7% seen once. Germline V gives CDR1 SGDLS, CDR2 YYNGEE. Trimming shortened V by 0 bases and J by 7 bases, and 8 bases separated the two germline ends. This CDR3 spans 13 amino acids. This sequence was found in a male donor with ankylosing spondylitis or in good health (not recorded which). Sequenced material: blood, either unsorted or a sorted T cell fraction (not recorded which). V gene TRBV9 combines with J gene TRBJ1-5; a weak D match, TRBD1 (5 bases). CDR3 DNA: TGTGCCAGCAGCGTAGACACAGGACAGCCCCAGCATTTT. Amino acids: CASSVDTGQPQHF.